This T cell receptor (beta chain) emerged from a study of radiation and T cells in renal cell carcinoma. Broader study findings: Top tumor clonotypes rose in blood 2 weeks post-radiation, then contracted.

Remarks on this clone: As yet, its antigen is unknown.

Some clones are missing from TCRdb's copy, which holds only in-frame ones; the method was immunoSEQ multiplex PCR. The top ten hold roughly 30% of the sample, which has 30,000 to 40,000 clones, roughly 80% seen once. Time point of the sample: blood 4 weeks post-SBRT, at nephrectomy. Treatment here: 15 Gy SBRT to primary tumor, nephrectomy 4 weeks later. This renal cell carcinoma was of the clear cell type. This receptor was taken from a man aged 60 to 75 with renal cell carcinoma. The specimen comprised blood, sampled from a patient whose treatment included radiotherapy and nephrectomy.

DNA of the CDR3: TGCGCCAGCAGTTTTTCTAGCGGGAGCTACGAGCAGTACTTC. It encodes CASSFSSGSYEQYF. This chain links TRBV5-1 with TRBJ2-7; 10 positions match TRBD2. The ends lost 5 bases at V and 3 bases at J; junction bases unmatched: 5. CDR1 SGHRS and CDR2 YFSETQ come from the germline V gene. CDR3 length: 14 residues.